This T cell receptor (beta chain) was retrieved from a study of T cells after somatic rescue of genetic block. Profiled with immunoSEQ multiplex PCR; TCRdb holds only in-frame clones, not every one. The sample contains around 8,100 clones, approximately 81% of which appear only once. V dropped 4 bases and J dropped 0 bases, with 11 bases sitting between them. CDR1 is SGHKS and CDR2 is YYEKEE in the germline V gene (reference sequence). The CDR3 covers 15 residues. The gene calls are TRBV5-5 and TRBJ1-5, with D perhaps TRBD1 (6 bases). The sequencing input was peripheral blood mononuclear cells (PBMCs). This TCR came from a boy younger than 18. For the CDR3, the DNA is TGTGCCAGCAGCCCGGACAGTTATAGCAATCAGCCCCAGCATTTT. Its protein is CASSPDSYSNQPQHF.